The 24 T cell receptor beta chains given below trace back to one sample, sequenced in a study of CD8 T cells in Susac syndrome. Reverse transcription of roughly 0.45 to 1 ug RNA used random hexamers. MiXCR, applied by TCRdb to the immunoSEQ multiplex PCR reads, yields one record per CDR3 protein. This sample has 50,000 or so distinct CDR3 sequences, with more than 85% found just once. Sequencing was done on a sample of CD8+ T cells from PBMCs. These receptors were collected from a human donor in good health.

This rearrangement joins TRBV5-4 to TRBJ2-7; 9 bases match TRBD1. V dropped 2 bases and J dropped 5; count of bases not matched to a gene: 11. Germline V gene sequence: CDR1 SGHNT, CDR2 YYREEE (reference sequence). The CDR3 is 16 residues long. The CDR3 DNA sequence: TGTGCCAGCAGCTTTGCTCCGACAGGGGGATCGGACGAGCAGTACTTC. This gives the protein CASSFAPTGGSDEQYF.

The chain is built from TRBV9 and TRBJ2-7; 12 nucleotides match TRBD2. Germline loops: CDR1 SGDLS, CDR2 YYNGEE. This CDR3 spans 17 amino acids. V shed 3 bases, J shed 4 bases, and the junction held 11 bases outside the gene matches. The CDR3 protein is CASSGTSGIRAGYEQYF. The CDR3 bases are TGTGCCAGCAGCGGGACTAGCGGGATTAGAGCCGGTTACGAGCAGTACTTC.

The gene calls are TRBV7-6 and TRBJ2-6; no clear D gene. The CDR3 covers 18 residues. The V end lost 5 bases, the J end lost 1 base, and 18 bases lay between the germline ends. In germline, CDR1 is SGHVS, CDR2 FNYEAQ. The CDR3: CASSPSLWDWSGANVLTF. Written as DNA, the CDR3 is TGTGCCAGCAGCCCGAGTCTATGGGATTGGTCTGGGGCCAACGTCCTGACTTTC.

The chain links TRBV2 to TRBJ2-7; 10 nucleotides agree with TRBD2. V was clipped by 2 bases and J by 2 bases; unmatched bases: 3. Germline values: CDR1 SNHLY, CDR2 FYNNEI. CDR3 size: 15 residues. The CDR3 nucleotides are TGTGCCAGCAGTGAACTAGCGGGAGTCGCCTACGAGCAGTACTTC. Amino acid sequence: CASSELAGVAYEQYF.

The rearrangement uses TRBV9 and TRBJ2-5; tentatively, D is TRBD1 or TRBD2 (5 bases each). Germline V gene sequence: CDR1 SGDLS, CDR2 YYNGEE. The germline V and J ends were trimmed by 4 bases and 5 bases, with 15 bases remaining between them. The CDR3 sequence is 14 residues long. For the CDR3, the DNA is TGTGCCAGCAGCTTGCGAGGGGCGGTGGAGACCCAGTACTTC. This codes for CASSLRGAVETQYF.

The J gene is TRBJ2-7, the V gene TRBV20-1; perhaps TRBD1 as D (6 bases). There are 15 residues in the CDR3. V lost 0 bases, J lost 2 bases, and 14 bases lay in between. CDR1 and CDR2 (germline): DFQATT, SNEGSKA (reference sequence). CDR3 region: CSARDYRTDAYEQYF. CDR3 bases: TGCAGTGCTAGAGATTATAGGACAGATGCCTACGAGCAGTACTTC.

This chain joins TRBV10-3 and TRBJ2-1; D could derive from TRBD1 or TRBD2 (5 bases each). Looked up from germline, CDR1 is ENHRY and CDR2 is SYGVKD. The length of the CDR3 is 13 residues. Trimming shortened V by 6 bases and J by 7 bases, and 13 bases separated the two germline ends. CDR3 residues: CAIRGLAGNEQFF. In DNA form, the CDR3 reads TGTGCCATCAGGGGGCTAGCAGGTAATGAGCAGTTCTTC.

The chain employs TRBV9 and TRBJ2-2; the D gene is possibly TRBD2 (5 bases). The CDR3 has 13 amino acids. V was clipped by 7 bases and J by 3 bases, with 10 bases between them. Germline lookup yields CDR1 SGDLS and CDR2 YYNGEE. CDR3 nucleotide sequence: TGTGCCAGCGGAAGGGAGTACACCGGGGAGCTGTTTTTT. Protein sequence: CASGREYTGELFF.

The chain carries TRBV13 and TRBJ2-1; D is ambiguous. Germline assignment: CDR1 PRHDT and CDR2 FYEKMQ (reference sequence). The V and J ends lost 2 bases and 6 bases respectively, with 8 bases between them. The CDR3 runs to 13 residues. CDR3 amino acids: CASSLRARNEQFF. The CDR3 bases are TGTGCCAGCAGCTTACGAGCGCGCAATGAGCAGTTCTTC.

The chain carries TRBV7-9 and TRBJ2-3, with 13 bases lining up with TRBD2. CDR3 length: 16 amino acids. From germline, CDR1 is SEHNR and CDR2 FQNEAQ (reference sequence). The J segment lost 2 bases and the V segment lost 5 bases, leaving 4 bases of the junction unmatched. The CDR3 here is CASSPGTSGNTDTQYF. Here the CDR3 DNA reads TGTGCCAGCAGCCCTGGGACTAGCGGGAACACAGATACGCAGTATTTT.

CDR3 residues: CASSLAGAYNEQFF. In DNA form, the CDR3 reads TGTGCCAGCAGCTTGGCGGGAGCCTACAATGAGCAGTTCTTC. The chain employs TRBV7-2 and TRBJ2-1; 7 bases align to TRBD2. The CDR3 is 14 amino acids. V dropped 3 bases and J dropped 2; count of bases not matched to a gene: 1. Per germline, CDR1 SGHTA and CDR2 FQGNSA.

This clonotype has more than one count but fewer than ten. J is TRBJ1-3 and V is TRBV29-1; D is undetermined. The CDR3 is 16 residues long. The ends were cut back, 2 bases at V and 4 bases at J, with 18 bases in the middle. Germline CDR1 reads SQVTM; CDR2 reads ANQGSEA. The CDR3 reads CSVEYLESRTGNTIYF. Written as DNA, the CDR3 is TGCAGCGTTGAATATCTCGAATCTCGGACGGGAAACACCATATATTTT.

This chain uses TRBV11-2 with TRBJ2-7; D could derive from TRBD1 or TRBD2 (5 bases each). Deletions cut 1 base from V and 6 bases from J, with 28 bases between. The CDR3 runs 19 residues. Looked up from germline, CDR1 is SGHAT and CDR2 is FQNNGV. CDR3 nucleotide sequence: TGTGCCAGCAGCTTAGGGGACCTCCGGGCCCCCAAAGGGAAAACCGAGCAGTACTTC. Its protein is CASSLGDLRAPKGKTEQYF. The full variable domain, with the rest looked up from reference TRBV11-2 and TRBJ2-7, is EAGVAQSPRYKIIEKRQSVAFWCNPISGHATLYWYQQILGQGPKLLIQFQNNGVVDDSQLPKDRFSAERLKGVDSTLKIQPAKLEDSAVYLCASSLGDLRAPKGKTEQYFGPGTRLTVT.

The chain has TRBV27 and TRBJ2-7; no clear D. CDR3 length: 15 residues. The V and J ends lost 5 bases and 6 bases respectively, with 20 bases between them. Germline CDR1 is MNHEY and CDR2 is SMNVEV (reference sequence). The CDR3 protein is CASSPAAAPGPEQYF. CDR3 nucleotides: TGTGCCAGCAGTCCCGCTGCTGCTCCAGGTCCCGAGCAGTACTTC.

The sample holds a few counts of this clonotype. J is TRBJ2-7 and V is TRBV6-1; D is unresolved. CDR3 length: 12 amino acids. Germline loops: CDR1 MNHNS, CDR2 SASEGT. V lost 3 bases and J lost 6, with 9 bases in between. In DNA form, the CDR3 reads TGTGCCAGCAGTGACGTTACTACCGAGCAGTACTTC. Its translation is CASSDVTTEQYF.

The sample holds a few counts of this clonotype. The genes are TRBV7-6 and TRBJ2-1, with D perhaps given as TRBD1 or TRBD2 (5 bases each). The germline V gene encodes CDR1 SGHVS and CDR2 FNYEAQ. This CDR3 is built from 15 residues. Trimming removed 1 base from V and 5 bases from J, with 12 bases in between. The CDR3 nucleotides read TGTGCCAGCAGCTTAGTGATCGGGACGAACAATGAGCAGTTCTTC. Its translation is CASSLVIGTNNEQFF. The full variable domain, in which reference TRBV7-6 and TRBJ2-1 provide the parts outside the CDR3, is GAGVSQSPRYKVTKRGQDVALRCDPISGHVSLYWYRQALGQGPEFLTYFNYEAQQDKSGLPNDRFSAERPEGSISTLTIQRTEQRDSAMYRCASSLVIGTNNEQFFGPGTRLTVL.

The chain carries TRBV7-9 and TRBJ2-5; possibly TRBD1 for D (7 bases). Germline CDR1 and CDR2: SEHNR and FQNEAQ (reference sequence). Trimming took 6 bases from V and 2 from J, leaving 13 bases between them. The CDR3 contains 14 residues. The CDR3 protein is CASRRDSRQETQYF. The CDR3 coding sequence is TGTGCCAGCAGGCGGGACAGCCGTCAAGAGACCCAGTACTTC.

The gene calls are TRBV9 and TRBJ2-7, with 11 positions matching TRBD1. CDR3 length: 15 residues. Germline CDR1 and CDR2: SGDLS and YYNGEE. V was pared by 4 bases and J by 7 bases, with 10 bases of the junction left unmatched. The CDR3 loop reads CASSLRDRGSGEQYF. Written as DNA, the CDR3 is TGTGCCAGCAGCCTCCGGGACAGGGGGTCTGGTGAGCAGTACTTC.

CDR3: CASSLRAGDYEQYF. Here the CDR3 DNA reads TGTGCCAGCAGTCTACGGGCAGGGGACTACGAGCAGTACTTC. The chain joins TRBV11-2 to TRBJ2-7; tentative D call: TRBD1 (6 bases). Trimming removed 6 bases from V and 3 bases from J, with 15 bases in between. CDR1 and CDR2 from the germline V gene are SGHAT and FQNNGV. This CDR3 has 14 amino acids.

V is TRBV2 and J is TRBJ1-2; TRBD1 matches at 11 bases. Germline CDR1 reads SNHLY; CDR2 reads FYNNEI. V dropped 5 bases and J dropped 6; count of bases not matched to a gene: 11. This CDR3 is built from 16 residues. The CDR3 loop is CASSIPGQGVFDGYTF. The CDR3 DNA sequence: TGTGCCAGCAGTATTCCGGGACAGGGGGTTTTTGATGGCTACACCTTC.

The CDR3 bases are TGCAGTGCTATAGGCAGGACAGATTACGAGCAGTACTTC. Its translation is CSAIGRTDYEQYF. The chain links TRBV20-1 to TRBJ2-7, with D possibly TRBD1 on 6 matching bases. Germline values: CDR1 DFQATT, CDR2 SNEGSKA (reference sequence). The ends were cut back, 4 bases at V and 4 bases at J, with 14 bases in the middle. This CDR3 has 13 residues.

This clonotype was recorded once. The DNA for the CDR3 is TGTGCCAGCAGCTTGGCCCACCAACAAGAGACCCAGTACTTC. Protein sequence: CASSLAHQQETQYF. The chain couples TRBV7-9 to TRBJ2-5, with D unclear. Germline V gives CDR1 SEHNR, CDR2 FQNEAQ (reference sequence). The CDR3 has 14 amino acids. The V and J ends lost 3 bases and 2 bases respectively, with 10 bases between them. The full variable domain, completed using reference TRBV7-9 and TRBJ2-5, is DTGVSQNPRHKITKRGQNVTFRCDPISEHNRLYWYRQTLGQGPEFLTYFQNEAQLEKSRLLSDRFSAERPKGSFSTLEIQRTEQGDSAMYLCASSLAHQQETQYFGPGTRLLVL.

The chain links TRBV13 to TRBJ2-7; TRBD2 agrees at 9 bases. The CDR3 has 14 amino acids. The V gene's germline CDR1 is PRHDT and CDR2 FYEKMQ (reference sequence). Losses at the gene ends were 5 bases for V and 0 bases for J; bases not matched to a gene: 2. This CDR3 reads CASSLSGSSYEQYF. CDR3 DNA sequence: TGTGCCAGCAGCCTTAGCGGGAGCTCCTACGAGCAGTACTTC.

The chain employs TRBV6-2 or TRBV6-3 and TRBJ2-7; D remains unclear. The germline V gene encodes CDR1 MNHEY and CDR2 SVGEGT. CDR3 length equals 12 residues. V lost 8 bases and J lost 2, with 10 bases in between. CDR3 in amino acids: CASHSVTYEQYF. The CDR3 coding sequence is TGTGCCAGCCATAGTGTAACCTACGAGCAGTACTTC.